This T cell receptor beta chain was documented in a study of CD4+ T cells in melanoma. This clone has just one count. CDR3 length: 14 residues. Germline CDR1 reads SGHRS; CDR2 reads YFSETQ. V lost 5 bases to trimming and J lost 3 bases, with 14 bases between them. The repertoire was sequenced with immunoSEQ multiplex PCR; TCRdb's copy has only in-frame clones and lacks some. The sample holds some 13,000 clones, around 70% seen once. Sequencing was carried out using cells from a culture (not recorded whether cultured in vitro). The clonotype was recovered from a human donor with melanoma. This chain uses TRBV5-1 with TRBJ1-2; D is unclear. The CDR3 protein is CASRESTSDYGYTF. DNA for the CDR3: TGCGCCAGCAGGGAAAGTACCTCTGACTATGGCTACACCTTC.